This TCR beta chain stems from a study of cytotoxic CD8 clonotypes in ibrutinib-treated CLL. Study details: The samples contained over 250,000 productive templates on average. They also contained an average of about 100,000 productive rearrangements.

Generated by immunoSEQ multiplex PCR, the TCRdb table keeps only in-frame clones and is missing some. The data show tens of thousands of clones, 45% to 60% seen once. Study findings and constraints: Sampling of sustained-remission and progressing patients occurred at differing times. The study found clonality rose at ibrutinib response, then fell toward baseline at progression.

As concerns this clone: The target antigen is unknown.

This CDR3 region has 14 residues. V shed 4 bases and J shed 2 bases, with 13 bases lying between them. Germline V lookup: CDR1 SGDLS, CDR2 YYNGEE. The TCR was taken from a human donor with chronic lymphocytic leukemia. The sequences come from PBMCs, collected before ibrutinib treatment. The J gene is TRBJ2-7, the V gene TRBV9, with D perhaps TRBD2 (7 bases). The CDR3 spells CASSIGGVTYEQYF. In nucleotides, the CDR3 is TGTGCCAGCAGCATAGGGGGGGTCACCTACGAGCAGTACTTC.